This is a list of T cell receptor beta chains from one sample in a study of blood T cell repertoires in COVID-19. Repertoires were generated with immunoSEQ multiplex PCR, while TCRdb's copy carries only in-frame clones and drops some. The table has 100,000 to 150,000 clones, roughly four fifths seen once. The material sequenced was peripheral blood. Receptor source: a man between 60 and 75 years old with acute or convalescent COVID-19. The CDR3 runs from the conserved cysteine through the conserved F or W. Fields, in order: CDR3 DNA, CDR3 protein, J gene, V gene, clone size, D gene. D genes are given only for firm matches. Clone size appears in some rows only: once, few, many, or a class for an expanded clone.

CDR3nt: TGCAGTGCGGCCACAGGCAGCTACCAGCATTTT
CDR3aa: CSAATGSYQHF
j_gene: TRBJ1-5
v_gene: TRBV20-1
abundance: few
d_gene: -

CDR3nt: TGTGCCAGCAGGTTCAACAGGGACCGGGGACAAGCTTTCTTT
CDR3aa: CASRFNRDRGQAFF
j_gene: TRBJ1-1
v_gene: TRBV6-5
abundance: many
d_gene: -

CDR3nt: TGTGCCAGCATCCTAGACAGGTACAATGAGCAGTTCTTC
CDR3aa: CASILDRYNEQFF
j_gene: TRBJ2-1
v_gene: TRBV12-3/TRBV12-4
abundance: -
d_gene: -

CDR3nt: TGCAGTGCTAGTGTACAGGGCCGGAACACCGGGGAGCTGTTTTTT
CDR3aa: CSASVQGRNTGELFF
j_gene: TRBJ2-2
v_gene: TRBV20-1
abundance: -
d_gene: -

CDR3nt: TGTGCCAGCAGCTTGGAGGAGGGGCGGGGGGATTACGAGCAGTACTTC
CDR3aa: CASSLEEGRGDYEQYF
j_gene: TRBJ2-7
v_gene: TRBV5-4
abundance: few
d_gene: TRBD2

CDR3nt: TGTGCCTGGAGTATGGCAGGGTCAGTTGGCTACACCTTC
CDR3aa: CAWSMAGSVGYTF
j_gene: TRBJ1-2
v_gene: TRBV30
abundance: once
d_gene: -

CDR3nt: TGTGCCAGCAGCTTAAAACCCGGGACAGACAACCCTACCTCCTATAATTCACCCCTCCACTTT
CDR3aa: CASSLKPGTDNPTSYNSPLHF
j_gene: TRBJ1-6
v_gene: TRBV7-3
abundance: few
d_gene: TRBD1

CDR3nt: TGTGCCAGCAGCCAAGAAGGGGCGCGGGGCTACACCTTC
CDR3aa: CASSQEGARGYTF
j_gene: TRBJ1-2
v_gene: TRBV3-1/TRBV3-2
abundance: -
d_gene: -

CDR3nt: TGTGCCGCCGAGGTGCCGAACACCGGGGAGCTGTTTTTT
CDR3aa: CAAEVPNTGELFF
j_gene: TRBJ2-2
v_gene: TRBV5-5
abundance: -
d_gene: -

CDR3nt: TGTGCCAGCAGCGTAGGGCTAGCGGGAGGGGCATCCGCGAACACCGGGGAGCTGTTTTTT
CDR3aa: CASSVGLAGGASANTGELFF
j_gene: TRBJ2-2
v_gene: TRBV9
abundance: -
d_gene: TRBD2

CDR3nt: TGTGCCAGCAGCCAACCATTTCCGGGACAGGGTGGGCAGCCCCAGCATTTT
CDR3aa: CASSQPFPGQGGQPQHF
j_gene: TRBJ1-5
v_gene: TRBV3-1/TRBV3-2
abundance: -
d_gene: TRBD1

CDR3nt: TGTGCCAGCAGTTTGTGGGGAGGAGAAGCTTTCTTT
CDR3aa: CASSLWGGEAFF
j_gene: TRBJ1-1
v_gene: TRBV27
abundance: -
d_gene: -

CDR3nt: TGTGCCAGCAGCTCCAGGGGGCGCGTCAATCAGCCCCAGCATTTT
CDR3aa: CASSSRGRVNQPQHF
j_gene: TRBJ1-5
v_gene: TRBV5-6
abundance: -
d_gene: TRBD1

CDR3nt: TGTGCCAGCTCCCTCGATGCGGGACAGGGTGGCTACACCTTC
CDR3aa: CASSLDAGQGGYTF
j_gene: TRBJ1-2
v_gene: TRBV18
abundance: -
d_gene: TRBD1

CDR3nt: TGTGCCAGCAGCTCCGGCGGCCTAGCCATTTACAATGAGCAGTTCTTC
CDR3aa: CASSSGGLAIYNEQFF
j_gene: TRBJ2-1
v_gene: TRBV5-4
abundance: -
d_gene: -

CDR3nt: TGTGCCAGCAGCGCCGGCCGGGCAACTAATGAAAAACTGTTTTTT
CDR3aa: CASSAGRATNEKLFF
j_gene: TRBJ1-4
v_gene: TRBV9
abundance: -
d_gene: -

CDR3nt: TGTGCCAGCAGCCAAGTAATACGGGAGACTCACTACACCTTC
CDR3aa: CASSQVIRETHYTF
j_gene: TRBJ1-2
v_gene: TRBV3-1/TRBV3-2
abundance: -
d_gene: -

CDR3nt: TGTGCCAGCAGCGCGTTCCGGGACTCGCAGCAGTACTTC
CDR3aa: CASSAFRDSQQYF
j_gene: TRBJ2-4
v_gene: TRBV2
abundance: -
d_gene: -

CDR3nt: TGTGCCTGGAGTGTAGGAGATGAGCAGTTCTTC
CDR3aa: CAWSVGDEQFF
j_gene: TRBJ2-1
v_gene: TRBV30
abundance: -
d_gene: -

CDR3nt: TGTGCCAGCAGCTTAGGGACACATAACCAGCAGTACTTC
CDR3aa: CASSLGTHNQQYF
j_gene: TRBJ2-7
v_gene: TRBV7-3
abundance: -
d_gene: -

CDR3nt: TGTGCCAGTAGTATTAGGGGGAATTCACCCCTCCACTTT
CDR3aa: CASSIRGNSPLHF
j_gene: TRBJ1-6
v_gene: TRBV19
abundance: -
d_gene: -

CDR3nt: TGTGCCAGCAGTTTTGGAGGGTCTCAGCCCCAGCATTTT
CDR3aa: CASSFGGSQPQHF
j_gene: TRBJ1-5
v_gene: TRBV6-6
abundance: -
d_gene: -

CDR3nt: TGTGCCAGCAGCTCGTTAGGGACTACGAGTTCACCCCTCCACTTT
CDR3aa: CASSSLGTTSSPLHF
j_gene: TRBJ1-6
v_gene: TRBV9
abundance: -
d_gene: -

CDR3nt: TGTGCCAGCAGTGAAGGGTTGAGGGGGTGGGGTACAGATACGCAGTATTTT
CDR3aa: CASSEGLRGWGTDTQYF
j_gene: TRBJ2-3
v_gene: TRBV6-1
abundance: -
d_gene: -

CDR3nt: TGCGCCAGCAGCTTAACACAGGGTTATAGCAATCAGCCCCAGCATTTT
CDR3aa: CASSLTQGYSNQPQHF
j_gene: TRBJ1-5
v_gene: TRBV5-1
abundance: -
d_gene: -

CDR3nt: TGTGCCAGCAGCTTCGGACAGGGAGTCCAGCCCCAGCATTTT
CDR3aa: CASSFGQGVQPQHF
j_gene: TRBJ1-5
v_gene: TRBV3-1/TRBV3-2
abundance: -
d_gene: TRBD1

CDR3nt: TGTGCCAGCTCCGCGGTCCAAGAGACCCAGTACTTC
CDR3aa: CASSAVQETQYF
j_gene: TRBJ2-5
v_gene: TRBV11-3
abundance: -
d_gene: -

CDR3nt: TGCAGCGTTGACAGGGTAAAAGGCAATGAGCAGTTCTTC
CDR3aa: CSVDRVKGNEQFF
j_gene: TRBJ2-1
v_gene: TRBV29-1
abundance: -
d_gene: -

CDR3nt: TGTGCCAGCAGCCCGTCGGGACAGGGGAATTCACCCCTCCACTTT
CDR3aa: CASSPSGQGNSPLHF
j_gene: TRBJ1-6
v_gene: TRBV7-9
abundance: -
d_gene: TRBD1

CDR3nt: TGTGCCAGCAGCTTCCCTCTAGTCCCAGATACGCAGTATTTT
CDR3aa: CASSFPLVPDTQYF
j_gene: TRBJ2-3
v_gene: TRBV5-6
abundance: -
d_gene: -

CDR3nt: TGTGCCAGTAGTATTTCAGTAAACACTGAAGCTTTCTTT
CDR3aa: CASSISVNTEAFF
j_gene: TRBJ1-1
v_gene: TRBV19
abundance: few
d_gene: -

CDR3nt: TGTGCCAGCAGGCCGAGCCCAGCGGGGCACAATGAGCAGTTCTTC
CDR3aa: CASRPSPAGHNEQFF
j_gene: TRBJ2-1
v_gene: TRBV11-2
abundance: -
d_gene: TRBD2

CDR3nt: TGTGCCAGCAGTACCCGGGGACCCGGGACAGAAAAACTGTTTTTT
CDR3aa: CASSTRGPGTEKLFF
j_gene: TRBJ1-4
v_gene: TRBV27
abundance: once
d_gene: -

CDR3nt: TGTGCCAGCAGCCACGATGCTGCTAGCTCTAGTGAGCAGTTCTTC
CDR3aa: CASSHDAASSSEQFF
j_gene: TRBJ2-1
v_gene: TRBV4-2
abundance: few
d_gene: -

CDR3nt: TGTGCTAGTGGTCCCCCCCGGCTAGAAGTGGCCGGGGAGCTGTTTTTT
CDR3aa: CASGPPRLEVAGELFF
j_gene: TRBJ2-2
v_gene: TRBV12-5
abundance: -
d_gene: -

CDR3nt: TGTGCCAGCAGCCCCGAAACTAGCGGGAGGCAGGGCGAGCAGTACTTC
CDR3aa: CASSPETSGRQGEQYF
j_gene: TRBJ2-7
v_gene: TRBV4-2
abundance: -
d_gene: TRBD2